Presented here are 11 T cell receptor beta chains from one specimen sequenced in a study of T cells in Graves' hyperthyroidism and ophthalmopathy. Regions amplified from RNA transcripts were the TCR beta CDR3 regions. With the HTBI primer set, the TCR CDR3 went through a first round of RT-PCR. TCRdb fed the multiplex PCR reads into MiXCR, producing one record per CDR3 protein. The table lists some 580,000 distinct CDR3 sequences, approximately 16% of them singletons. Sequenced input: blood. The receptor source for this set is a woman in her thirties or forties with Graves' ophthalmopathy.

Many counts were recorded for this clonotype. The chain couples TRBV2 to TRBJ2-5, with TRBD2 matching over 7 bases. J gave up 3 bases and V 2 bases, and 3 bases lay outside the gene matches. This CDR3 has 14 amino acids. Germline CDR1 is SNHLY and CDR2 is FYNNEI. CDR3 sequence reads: CASSEQGGKETQYF. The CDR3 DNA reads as TGTGCCAGCAGTGAACAGGGAGGGAAAGAGACCCAGTACTTC. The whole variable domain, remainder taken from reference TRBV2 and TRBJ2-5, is EPEVTQTPSHQVTQMGQEVILRCVPISNHLYFYWYRQILGQKVEFLVSFYNNEISEKSEIFDDQFSVERPDGSNFTLKIRSTKLEDSAMYFCASSEQGGKETQYFGPGTRLLVL.

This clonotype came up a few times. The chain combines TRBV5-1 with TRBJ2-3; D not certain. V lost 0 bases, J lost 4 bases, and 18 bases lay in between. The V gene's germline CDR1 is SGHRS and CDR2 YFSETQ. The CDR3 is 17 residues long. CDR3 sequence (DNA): TGCGCCAGCAGCTTGGATTTAGGGCTGACTGGGGCAGATACGCAGTATTTT. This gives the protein CASSLDLGLTGADTQYF.

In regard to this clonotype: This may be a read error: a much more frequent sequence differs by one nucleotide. Written as DNA, the CDR3 is TGTGCCTGGTACAGGGGTGGTGGTGAAAAACTGTTTTTT. Translating gives CAWYRGGGEKLFF. This rearrangement joins TRBV30 to TRBJ1-4, with TRBD1 identical over 7 bases. Trimming took 5 bases from V and 7 from J; bases not matched to a gene: 7. This CDR3 is built from 13 residues. Looked up from germline, CDR1 is GTSNPN and CDR2 is SVGIG (reference sequence).

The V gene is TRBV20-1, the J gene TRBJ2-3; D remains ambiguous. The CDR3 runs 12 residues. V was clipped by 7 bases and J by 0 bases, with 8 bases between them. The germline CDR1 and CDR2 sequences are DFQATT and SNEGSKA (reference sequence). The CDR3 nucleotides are TGCAGTGACGGCTCTAGCACAGATACGCAGTATTTT. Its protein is CSDGSSTDTQYF.

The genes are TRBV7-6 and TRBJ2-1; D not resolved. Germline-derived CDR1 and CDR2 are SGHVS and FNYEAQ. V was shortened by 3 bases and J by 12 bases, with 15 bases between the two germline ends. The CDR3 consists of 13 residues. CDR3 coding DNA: TGTGCCAGCAGCTTGGGTCCTAGGGTTGGGCAGTTCTTC. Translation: CASSLGPRVGQFF.

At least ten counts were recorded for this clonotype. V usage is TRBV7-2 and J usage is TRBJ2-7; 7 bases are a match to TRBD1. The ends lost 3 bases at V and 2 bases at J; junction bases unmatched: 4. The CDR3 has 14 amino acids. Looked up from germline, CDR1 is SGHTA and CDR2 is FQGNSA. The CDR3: CASSLDRPTYEQYF. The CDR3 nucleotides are TGTGCCAGCAGCTTGGACAGGCCCACCTACGAGCAGTACTTC.

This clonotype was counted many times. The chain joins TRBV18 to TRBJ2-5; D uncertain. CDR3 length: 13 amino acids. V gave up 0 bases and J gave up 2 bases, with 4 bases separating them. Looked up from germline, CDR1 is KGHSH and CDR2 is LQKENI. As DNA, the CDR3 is TGTGCCAGCTCACCACCGAATCAAGAGACCCAGTACTTC. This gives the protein CASSPPNQETQYF.

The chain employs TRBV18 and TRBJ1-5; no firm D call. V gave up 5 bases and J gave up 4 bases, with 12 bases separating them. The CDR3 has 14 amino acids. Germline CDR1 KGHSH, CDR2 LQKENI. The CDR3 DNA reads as TGTGCCAGCTCAGAAATGTCCGAAAATCAGCCCCAGCATTTT. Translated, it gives CASSEMSENQPQHF.

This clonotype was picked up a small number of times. CDR3 in amino acids: CASSGTISSGELFF. Here the CDR3 DNA reads TGTGCCAGCAGTGGGACAATTAGTTCCGGGGAGCTGTTTTTT. The gene calls are TRBV27 and TRBJ2-2; tentatively, D is TRBD1 (6 bases). Germline V gives CDR1 MNHEY, CDR2 SMNVEV (reference sequence). V lost 5 bases and J 6 bases, leaving 13 bases between the germline ends. The CDR3 sequence is 14 residues long.

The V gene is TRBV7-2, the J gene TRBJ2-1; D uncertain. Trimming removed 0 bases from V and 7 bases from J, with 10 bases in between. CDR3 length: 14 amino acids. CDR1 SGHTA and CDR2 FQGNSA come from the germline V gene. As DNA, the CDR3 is TGTGCCAGCAGCTTAGCGGTCGGTCCTAATGAGCAGTTCTTC. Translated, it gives CASSLAVGPNEQFF.

The CDR3 sequence is CASSFSGAGSPLHF. CDR3 nucleotide sequence: TGTGCCAGCAGCTTTTCAGGTGCCGGGTCACCCCTCCACTTT. This chain connects TRBV7-2 to TRBJ1-6; no clear D. This CDR3 comprises 14 residues. Trimming shortened V by 3 bases and J by 10 bases, and 13 bases separated the two germline ends. Germline lookup yields CDR1 SGHTA and CDR2 FQGNSA.